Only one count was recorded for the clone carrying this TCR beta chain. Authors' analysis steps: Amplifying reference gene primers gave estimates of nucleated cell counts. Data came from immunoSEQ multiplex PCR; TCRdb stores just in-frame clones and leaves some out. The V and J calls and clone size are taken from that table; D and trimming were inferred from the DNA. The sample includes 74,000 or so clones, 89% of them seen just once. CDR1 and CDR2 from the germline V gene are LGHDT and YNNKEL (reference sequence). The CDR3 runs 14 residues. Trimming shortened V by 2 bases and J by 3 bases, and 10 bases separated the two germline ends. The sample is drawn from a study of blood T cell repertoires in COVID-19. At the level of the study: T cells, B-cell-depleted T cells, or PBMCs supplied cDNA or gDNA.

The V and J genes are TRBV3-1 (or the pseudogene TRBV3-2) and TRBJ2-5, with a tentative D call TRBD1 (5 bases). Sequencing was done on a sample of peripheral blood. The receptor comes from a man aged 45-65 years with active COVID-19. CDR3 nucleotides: TGTGCCAGCAGCCAACGGACAACAAAAGAGACCCAGTACTTC. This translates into CASSQRTTKETQYF.